What follows are 28 T cell receptor beta chains derived from one specimen sequenced in a study of CD8 T cells in Susac syndrome (dated by TCRdb to between 2018 and 2021). Libraries were prepared through the immunoSEQ multiplex PCR assay. RNA was extracted using the RNeasy kit, and roughly 0.45 to 1 microgram was reverse transcribed with random hexamers. In-frame beta chains were kept once TCRdb had trimmed the public reads at Q25 with fastp and called clones with MiXCR. Under each unique CDR3 protein, matching rows form one entry showing the most common genes and DNA. The sample data list approximately 130,000 distinct CDR3 sequences, and more than 75% of these were observed just once. About 0.25% of the sample rests with the top ten. Sequencing input: CD8+ T cells from PBMCs. Receptors were obtained from a human donor with multiple sclerosis.

This sequence joins TRBV2 and TRBJ2-7; weak D call: TRBD2 (6 bases). CDR1 and CDR2 (germline): SNHLY, FYNNEI. CDR3 length: 13 amino acids. Trimming took off 8 bases at V and 4 bases at J, with 15 bases between the two ends. CDR3 DNA: TGTGCCAGCGGAGGGATAGGTATTTACGAGCAGTACTTC. Amino acid sequence: CASGGIGIYEQYF.

J is TRBJ2-7 and V is TRBV7-9; no clear D gene. Trimming left V 5 bases short and J 4 bases short, with 9 bases between. Germline CDR1 reads SEHNR; CDR2 reads FQNEAQ (reference sequence). This CDR3 region has 12 residues. The chain's CDR3 is CASSMEPYEQYF. Here the CDR3 DNA reads TGTGCCAGCAGCATGGAACCTTACGAGCAGTACTTC.

The CDR3 reads CSPQGLGNTIYF. DNA for the CDR3: TGCAGTCCTCAGGGGCTTGGAAACACCATATATTTT. V usage is TRBV20-1 and J usage is TRBJ1-3, with D possibly being TRBD1 (6 bases). V lost 8 bases and J lost 3, with 11 bases in between. The CDR3 has 12 residues. Germline values: CDR1 DFQATT, CDR2 SNEGSKA (reference sequence).

V is TRBV5-6 and J is TRBJ1-1; D is unresolved. Deletions cut 0 bases from V and 9 bases from J, with 9 bases between. Germline V gives CDR1 SGHDT, CDR2 YYEEEE. The CDR3 is 12 amino acids. DNA of the CDR3: TGTGCCAGCAGCTTGGACACCTCTAAAGCTTTCTTT. Translated, it gives CASSLDTSKAFF.

This clonotype was seen a handful of times. This rearrangement joins TRBV27 to TRBJ2-7; a possible D gene is TRBD1 (6 bases). V was trimmed by 2 bases and J by 0 bases, leaving 8 bases between them. CDR3 size: 14 residues. Germline CDR1 is MNHEY and CDR2 is SMNVEV (reference sequence). The CDR3, as DNA: TGTGCCAGCAGTTTAGGACAGAGCTCCTACGAGCAGTACTTC. Translated, it gives CASSLGQSSYEQYF.

Concerning this clonotype: Relative to the germline gene, one junction end is altered; a read error may explain this. The V call is TRBV7-3, the J call TRBJ2-6; a possible D gene is TRBD1 (5 bases). Germline CDR1 is SGHTA and CDR2 is FQGTGA. CDR3 length: 18 residues. CDR3 DNA sequence: TGTGCCAGCAGCTTAACGGCCGGCGTCCCCTCTGGGGCCAACGTCCTGATTTTC. As protein: CASSLTAGVPSGANVLIF.

The CDR3 DNA reads TGTGCCAGCGAAGAGGGCACTGAAGCTTTCTTT. It yields the protein CASEEGTEAFF. The chain carries TRBV13 and TRBJ1-1; no clear D. Per germline, CDR1 PRHDT and CDR2 FYEKMQ (reference sequence). This CDR3 comprises 11 residues. V lost 8 bases, J lost 4 bases, and 8 bases lay in between.

The J gene is TRBJ2-7, the V gene TRBV27, with D unclear. Germline V CDR1 and CDR2: MNHEY, SMNVEV (reference sequence). V lost 2 bases to trimming and J lost 2 bases, with 7 bases between them. CDR3 length: 13 residues. The chain's CDR3 is CASSLGSPYEQYF. The CDR3 DNA follows: TGTGCCAGCAGTTTAGGTTCCCCCTACGAGCAGTACTTC.

CDR3 sequence reads: CSVPPGADVAEAFF. CDR3 in DNA: TGCAGCGTCCCCCCAGGGGCAGACGTGGCTGAAGCTTTCTTT. The chain combines TRBV29-1 with TRBJ1-1; tentative D call: TRBD1 (6 bases). This CDR3 has 14 residues. Germline CDR1 SQVTM, CDR2 ANQGSEA. Trimming cost V 6 bases and J 6 bases, with 20 bases left between them.

This clonotype was detected only once. The rearrangement joins TRBV7-9 to TRBJ1-4; no clear D. Germline V gene lookup returns CDR1 SEHNR and CDR2 FQNEAQ (reference sequence). This CDR3 region has 13 residues. V lost 1 base, J lost 10 bases, and 10 bases lay in between. In DNA, the CDR3 is TGTGCCAGCAGCTTAGTTGGTTACGGAAAACTGTTTTTT. Translation gives CASSLVGYGKLFF.

This clonotype was observed once. This sequence joins TRBV4-3 and TRBJ2-7, with D possibly matching TRBD1 (5 bases). With 0 bases removed from V and 2 bases from J, the gap between germline ends came to 11 bases. Germline CDR1 LGHNA, CDR2 YSLEER. CDR3 length equals 15 residues. Here the CDR3 reads CASSQDADSPYEQYF. In DNA form, the CDR3 reads TGCGCCAGCAGCCAAGATGCCGACAGCCCCTACGAGCAGTACTTC.

The chain uses TRBV4-3 and TRBJ2-7; D is unresolved. Germline V gene sequence: CDR1 LGHNA, CDR2 YSLEER. V was pared by 0 bases and J by 2 bases, with 17 bases between. The CDR3 sequence is 17 residues long. The CDR3 DNA reads as TGCGCCAGCAGCCAAGATAGGTCGGGCAAGACCCCCTACGAGCAGTACTTC. As protein: CASSQDRSGKTPYEQYF.

This chain links TRBV11-2 with TRBJ2-7, with 11 positions matching TRBD1. V lost 4 bases and J lost 7; bases outside the gene matches: 9. The CDR3 contains 15 residues. CDR1 and CDR2 from the germline V gene are SGHAT and FQNNGV. CDR3 in DNA: TGTGCCAGCAGCTCGCCGGGACAGGGGGATCTTGAGCAGTACTTC. It encodes CASSSPGQGDLEQYF.

CDR3 in amino acids: CASSGPGQGNEQYF. The CDR3 DNA follows: TGTGCCAGCAGTGGGCCGGGTCAGGGGAACGAGCAGTACTTC. The rearrangement uses TRBV25-1 and TRBJ2-7; maybe TRBD1 (6 bases). This CDR3 region has 14 residues. V lost 4 bases and J 5 bases, leaving 15 bases between the germline ends. Germline V gives CDR1 MGHDK, CDR2 SYGVNS.

J is TRBJ2-1 and V is TRBV27; 7 nucleotides line up with TRBD2. This CDR3 is built from 13 residues. The germline CDR1 and CDR2 sequences are MNHEY and SMNVEV (reference sequence). The ends lost 9 bases at V and 9 bases at J; junction bases unmatched: 11. CDR3 nucleotide sequence: TGTGCCAGTACCCCAAGCGGGGCCCCTGAGCAGTTCTTC. Its translation is CASTPSGAPEQFF.

This clonotype was counted once. The chain links TRBV3-1 to TRBJ2-1, with TRBD2 matching over 12 bases. V shed 0 bases and J 7 bases; nucleotides not matched to a gene: 1. The V gene's germline CDR1 is LGHDT and CDR2 YNNKEL (reference sequence). This CDR3 contains 15 residues. CDR3 bases: TGTGCCAGCAGCCAAGAGACTAGCGGGAGTAATGAGCAGTTCTTC. Translating gives CASSQETSGSNEQFF.

The chain links TRBV15 to TRBJ2-1; possibly TRBD2 for D (6 bases). Trimming cost V 5 bases and J 1 base, with 18 bases left between them. This CDR3 is built from 17 residues. The germline V gene encodes CDR1 LNHNV and CDR2 YYDKDF (reference sequence). CDR3 protein: CATSSPGVGGSYNEQFF. CDR3 sequence (DNA): TGTGCCACCAGCTCCCCTGGAGTGGGGGGTTCCTACAATGAGCAGTTCTTC.

The CDR3 DNA is TGTGCCAGCAGCCCGGGGACTAGCTGGGATGAGCAGTTCTTC. Its protein is CASSPGTSWDEQFF. The genes are TRBV9 and TRBJ2-1, with 9 positions matching TRBD2. CDR3 length equals 14 residues. CDR1 and CDR2 from the germline V gene are SGDLS and YYNGEE. Unmatched junction bases numbered 7, after V lost 4 bases and J lost 8 bases.

This rearrangement joins TRBV9 to TRBJ2-1; 9 nucleotides match TRBD2. Losses at the gene ends were 0 bases for V and 4 bases for J; bases not matched to a gene: 5. There are 16 residues in the CDR3. Germline loops: CDR1 SGDLS, CDR2 YYNGEE. CDR3 region: CASSVVAGEDYNEQFF. In DNA form, the CDR3 reads TGTGCCAGCAGCGTAGTAGCGGGAGAGGATTACAATGAGCAGTTCTTC.

The rearrangement joins TRBV12-3 or TRBV12-4 to TRBJ2-7, with D perhaps TRBD1 (6 bases). CDR3 length: 13 amino acids. The V gene lost 10 bases and the J gene lost 7 bases, with 20 bases spanning the gap. The CDR3 is CATPGGKVWEQYF. CDR3 DNA sequence: TGTGCCACCCCTGGGGGCAAGGTGTGGGAGCAGTACTTC.

The V gene is TRBV30, the J gene TRBJ2-2; the match to TRBD1 covers 7 bases. Germline V CDR1 and CDR2: GTSNPN, SVGIG (reference sequence). The ends lost 5 bases at V and 0 bases at J; junction bases unmatched: 6. The CDR3 loop spans 15 amino acids. The CDR3 DNA is TGTGCCTGGTCCGACAGGGCCTCGAACACCGGGGAGCTGTTTTTT. This gives the protein CAWSDRASNTGELFF.

V is TRBV27 and J is TRBJ2-1; 7 bases are shared with TRBD1. Germline CDR1 MNHEY, CDR2 SMNVEV (reference sequence). The CDR3 has 14 amino acids. Trimming cost V 5 bases and J 1 base; bases outside gene matches: 2. Here the CDR3 reads CASSPDRSYNEQFF. In nucleotides, the CDR3 is TGTGCCAGCAGTCCGGACAGGTCCTACAATGAGCAGTTCTTC.

The chain has TRBV18 and TRBJ1-1; D ambiguous. The CDR3 is 16 residues long. Germline-derived CDR1 and CDR2 are KGHSH and LQKENI. Between the trimmed V and J ends, which lost 2 bases and 1 base, there was a span of 14 bases. CDR3 DNA sequence: TGTGCCAGCTCACCAGGGCACATACCGAAGAACACTGAAGCTTTCTTT. The encoded protein is CASSPGHIPKNTEAFF.

V usage is TRBV12-3 or TRBV12-4 and J usage is TRBJ2-5; D is unresolved. This CDR3 has 13 amino acids. V was clipped by 6 bases and J by 1 base, with 9 bases between them. Written as DNA, the CDR3 is TGTGCCAGCAGGAAGTTGGGCCAAGAGACCCAGTACTTC. It is translated as CASRKLGQETQYF.

The rearrangement uses TRBV6-6 and TRBJ2-2; D remains unclear. V lost 6 bases, J lost 8 bases, and 10 bases lay in between. This CDR3 has 12 amino acids. CDR1 and CDR2 (germline): MNHNY, SVGAGI (reference sequence). The CDR3 protein is CASSSLEGELFF. CDR3 coding DNA: TGTGCCAGCAGCAGCCTAGAGGGGGAGCTGTTTTTT.

The rearrangement joins TRBV7-2 to TRBJ2-7, with D tentatively TRBD1 or TRBD2 (6 bases each). The CDR3 runs 15 residues. The germline V gene encodes CDR1 SGHTA and CDR2 FQGNSA. Between the trimmed V and J ends, which lost 5 bases and 3 bases, there was a span of 17 bases. This CDR3 reads CASSHRQAGRYEQYF. The CDR3 DNA is TGTGCCAGCAGCCATAGACAGGCGGGGCGCTACGAGCAGTACTTC.

The chain links TRBV29-1 to TRBJ1-1; D unclear. The V gene's germline CDR1 is SQVTM and CDR2 ANQGSEA. CDR3 length: 12 residues. Trimming cost V 7 bases and J 5 bases, with 14 bases left between them. The CDR3 DNA reads TGCAGCGCCCTGATGGCAGCAACTGAAGCTTTCTTT. Translation gives CSALMAATEAFF. The whole variable domain, filled in from reference TRBV29-1 and TRBJ1-1, reads SAVISQKPSRDICQRGTSLTIQCQVDSQVTMMFWYRQQPGQSLTLIATANQGSEATYESGFVIDKFPISRPNLTFSTLTVSNMSPEDSSIYLCSALMAATEAFFGQGTRLTVV.

This rearrangement joins TRBV19 to TRBJ2-5; D is unresolved. CDR3 length: 14 residues. CDR1 is LNHDA and CDR2 is SQIVND in the germline V gene (reference sequence). Trimming removed 5 bases from V and 5 bases from J, with 15 bases in between. The chain's CDR3 is CASSLALSQETQYF. CDR3 DNA: TGTGCCAGTAGTCTGGCCCTAAGCCAGGAGACCCAGTACTTC.